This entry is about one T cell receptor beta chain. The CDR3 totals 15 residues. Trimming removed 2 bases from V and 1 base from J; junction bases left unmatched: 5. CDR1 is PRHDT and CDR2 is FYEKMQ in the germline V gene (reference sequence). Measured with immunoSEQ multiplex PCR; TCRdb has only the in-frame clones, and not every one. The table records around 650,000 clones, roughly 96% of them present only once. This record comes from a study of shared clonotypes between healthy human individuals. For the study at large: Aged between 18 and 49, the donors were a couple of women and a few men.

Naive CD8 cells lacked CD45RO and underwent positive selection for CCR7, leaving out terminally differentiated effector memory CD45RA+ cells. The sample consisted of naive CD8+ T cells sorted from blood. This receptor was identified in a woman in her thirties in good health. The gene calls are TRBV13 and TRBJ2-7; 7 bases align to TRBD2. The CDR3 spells CASSLRRELSYEQYF. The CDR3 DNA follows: TGTGCCAGCAGCTTACGGCGGGAGCTTTCCTACGAGCAGTACTTC.